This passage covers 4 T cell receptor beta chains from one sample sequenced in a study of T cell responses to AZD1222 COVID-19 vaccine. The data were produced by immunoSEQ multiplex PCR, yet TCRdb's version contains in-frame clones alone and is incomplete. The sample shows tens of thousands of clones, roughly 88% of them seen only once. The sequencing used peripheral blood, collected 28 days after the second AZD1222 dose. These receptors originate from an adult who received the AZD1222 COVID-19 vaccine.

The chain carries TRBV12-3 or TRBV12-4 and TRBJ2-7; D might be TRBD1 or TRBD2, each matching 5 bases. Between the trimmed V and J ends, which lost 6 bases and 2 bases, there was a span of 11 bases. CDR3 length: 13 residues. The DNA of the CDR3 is TGTGCCAGCAGGGGGGACGGGACCTACGAGCAGTACTTC. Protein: CASRGDGTYEQYF.

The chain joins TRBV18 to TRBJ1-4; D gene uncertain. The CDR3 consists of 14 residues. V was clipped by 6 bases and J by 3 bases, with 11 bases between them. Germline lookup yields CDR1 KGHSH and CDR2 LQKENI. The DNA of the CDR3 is TGTGCCAGCTCTTCCTTTGACCCTAATGAAAAACTGTTTTTT. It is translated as CASSSFDPNEKLFF.

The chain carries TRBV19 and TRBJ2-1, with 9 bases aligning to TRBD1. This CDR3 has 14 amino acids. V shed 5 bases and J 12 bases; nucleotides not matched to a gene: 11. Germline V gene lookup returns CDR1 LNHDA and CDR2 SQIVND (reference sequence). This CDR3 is CASSLSRDRAAQFF. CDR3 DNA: TGTGCCAGTAGTTTGTCCCGGGACAGGGCGGCGCAGTTCTTC.

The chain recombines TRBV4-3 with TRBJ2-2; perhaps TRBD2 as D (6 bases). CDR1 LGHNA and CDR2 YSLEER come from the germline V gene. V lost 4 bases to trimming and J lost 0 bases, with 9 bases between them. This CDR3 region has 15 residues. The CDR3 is CASSRSGANTGELFF. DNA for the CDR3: TGCGCCAGCAGCCGTAGCGGAGCGAACACCGGGGAGCTGTTTTTT.